Listed here are 6 T cell receptor beta chains from one sample, sequenced in a study of T cell responses to AZD1222 COVID-19 vaccine. Profiled with immunoSEQ multiplex PCR; TCRdb holds only in-frame clones, not every one. The sample holds more than 60,000 clones; around 87% are singletons and the top ten take around 18%. The source material was peripheral blood, sampled 28 days after the second AZD1222 dose. The receptors shown here come from an adult who received the AZD1222 COVID-19 vaccine.

This rearrangement joins TRBV18 to TRBJ1-1; TRBD1 might be the D (6 bases). V gave up 3 bases and J gave up 5 bases, with 28 bases separating them. The germline gives CDR1 KGHSH, CDR2 LQKENI. This CDR3 has 19 amino acids. The CDR3 loop is CASSPSRGGGADMGTEAFF. CDR3 bases: TGTGCCAGCTCACCCTCTCGCGGTGGGGGCGCGGATATGGGGACTGAAGCTTTCTTT. The entire variable domain, with the rest obtained from reference TRBV18 and TRBJ1-1, is as follows: NAGVMQNPRHLVRRRGQEARLRCSPMKGHSHVYWYRQLPEEGLKFMVYLQKENIIDESGMPKERFSAEFPKEGPSILRIQQVVRGDSAAYFCASSPSRGGGADMGTEAFFGQGTRLTVV.

The genes are TRBV5-4 and TRBJ2-1, with D perhaps given as TRBD1 or TRBD2 (6 bases each). The CDR3 spans 15 residues. Germline loops: CDR1 SGHNT, CDR2 YYREEE (reference sequence). Trimming left V 7 bases short and J 8 bases short, with 22 bases between. The CDR3 reads CASGWKGGRSYEQFF. CDR3 sequence (DNA): TGTGCCAGCGGGTGGAAAGGGGGGCGCAGTTATGAGCAGTTCTTC.

The genes are TRBV7-9 and TRBJ2-3, with D tentatively TRBD1 (5 bases). The CDR3 has 15 amino acids. Trimming pared 1 base from V and 6 bases from J, leaving 14 bases between. Per germline, CDR1 SEHNR and CDR2 FQNEAQ (reference sequence). The CDR3 reads CASSLEPGSMDTQYF. CDR3 DNA: TGTGCCAGCAGCTTAGAACCAGGGTCGATGGATACGCAGTATTTT.

This sequence joins TRBV3-1 (or the pseudogene TRBV3-2) and TRBJ2-3; D is uncertain. The germline V gene encodes CDR1 LGHDT and CDR2 YNNKEL (reference sequence). V lost 0 bases and J lost 3, with 7 bases in between. The length of the CDR3 is 14 residues. CDR3 sequence: CASSQELGTDTQYF. DNA of the CDR3: TGTGCCAGCAGCCAAGAGTTGGGAACAGATACGCAGTATTTT.

This clone has more than one count but fewer than ten. The chain couples TRBV15 to TRBJ1-2; a weak D match, TRBD1 (5 bases). The germline CDR1 and CDR2 sequences are LNHNV and YYDKDF (reference sequence). The germline V and J ends were trimmed by 0 bases and 4 bases, with 9 bases remaining between them. This CDR3 contains 14 residues. CDR3 protein: CATSREYGGYGYTF. The CDR3 DNA is TGTGCCACCAGCAGAGAATACGGGGGCTATGGCTACACCTTC.

V gene TRBV11-2 combines with J gene TRBJ2-1; 7 bases are shared with TRBD2. Losses at the gene ends were 1 base for V and 2 bases for J; bases not matched to a gene: 2. CDR3 length equals 15 residues. Germline CDR1 reads SGHAT; CDR2 reads FQNNGV. The CDR3 here is CASSLAGGPYNEQFF. Here the CDR3 DNA reads TGTGCCAGCAGCTTAGCGGGGGGACCCTACAATGAGCAGTTCTTC.